Described below is a single TCR beta chain sequence and its context. What it binds is not known. These data come from a study of cytomegalovirus exposure and HLA in healthy donors. Notes on the study in general: Excluded were some V segments that proved indistinguishable, including TRBV6-2 and TRBV6-3. Donors were assumed by presence/absence analyses to have roughly uniform sequencing depth.

The CDR3 has 13 amino acids. CDR1 ENHRY and CDR2 SYGVKD come from the germline V gene. Trimming cost V 8 bases and J 5 bases; bases outside gene matches: 4. The PCR ran on 60 Vbeta and 13 Jbeta primers. Produced via immunoSEQ multiplex PCR; TCRdb's table is partial and in-frame only. Counted here are roughly 170,000 clones, roughly four fifths occurring once; the ten biggest clones make up 1.6%. Input material: PBMCs. The receptor's source is a man between 45 and 60 years old in good health and CMV-seronegative. The rearrangement links TRBV10-3 to TRBJ2-3; the match to TRBD2 covers 10 bases. CDR3 residues: CAIRLAGIDTQYF. DNA of the CDR3: TGTGCCATCCGACTAGCGGGTATAGATACGCAGTATTTT.